This T cell receptor beta chain was recovered during a study of shared clonotypes between healthy human individuals (dated by TCRdb to about 2020). Some background on the complete study: The cohort comprised a couple of women and a few men aged 18 to 49 years. Blood TCR repertoires of roughly 5 healthy adults were deeply sequenced to estimate repertoire size and the extent of clonotype sharing between individuals. For each donor, CD4 naive and CD4 memory were each run on three plates, CD8 naive on two plates, and CD8 memory on one plate. To increase sequencing depth and limit assay-specific biases, TCR repertoire library preparation and sequencing were carried out by different laboratories using diverse techniques. Each donor's leukapheresis produced roughly between about 0.85 and 10 billion PBMCs.

Donors were healthy HIV-negative adults with no recently reported acute infections or vaccinations. All donors were Caucasian adults living in Nashville, Tennessee, USA. CD4+ T cells were enriched through magnetic negative selection, after which naive cells were positively selected on CD45RA and the remaining negative fraction served as the memory subset. After blood collection by leukapheresis, PBMCs were isolated using Ficoll-Histopaque density gradient centrifugation and then cryopreserved in the vapor phase of liquid nitrogen. Purity and quantity of every magnetically sorted T cell population were checked by analytical flow cytometry. Genomic DNA was isolated from each sorted fraction and quantified by UV absorbance on a Nanodrop 2000c. Beyond this particular receptor, the publication reports: Across a few donors, about 4.5% of naive CD4, 3% to 4% of naive CD8, under 2.5% of memory CD4, and approximately 0.4% of memory CD8 clonotypes were shared. Even with the large sequencing depth, rarefaction of the sorted-subset datasets indicated that sequencing was incomplete. Pairwise subsampling indicated that sequencing depth was expected to affect the degree of clonotype sharing among donors. Compared with non-shared clonotypes, clonotypes shared by all four sorted-subset donors had higher generation probabilities. Because the study included only a small number of donors, the genetic and exposure-history diversity represented was limited. Only blood was sampled, and tissue TCR repertoires likely differ from those in blood. Estimated clonotype richness was generally larger for naive than for memory subsets.

Using the deep immunoSEQ assay, multiplex PCR amplified TCR CDR3 regions from genomic DNA. Extracted genomic DNA from each cell subset was spread evenly across all wells of several immunoSEQ 96-well plates, with each plate serving as a replicate. Each replicate PCR for sorted subsets received about 0.2 ug genomic DNA, equal to 28,000 or so T cell genomes. Purified libraries were measured with a Qubit 3.0 fluorometer, size-checked on a Bioanalyzer 2100, and measured again with the KAPA Library Quantification kit. Each immunoSEQ 96-well plate was sequenced on its own single-read 150-cycle Illumina NextSeq 550 flow cell. In the paper's pipeline: Because the immunoSEQ output included only junctional sequences and no quality scores, the filtering could not be the same as the filtering used for full-length reads. Sequences were annotated with PyIR, a Python wrapper for IgBLAST v1.9, using IMGT germline references to assign V/J genes and CDR3. Reads were filtered out if the reads had weak V/J assignments (E-value above 1e-6), no CDR3, stop codons, out-of-frame junctions, or ambiguous translated residues. V3J clonotypes were defined as sequences sharing the same inferred V gene, J gene, and CDR3 amino acid sequence. The percentage overlap between two repertoires was calculated by dividing the number of shared unique clonotypes by the size of the smaller repertoire. Three approaches were used to assess repertoire richness: RTK rarefaction, the Chao1 estimator, and Recon v2.1 estimates of unobserved clonotypes. OLGA was used to compute generation probabilities for all TCRbeta clonotypes that the gDNA method yielded from four donors. The table was pulled from immuneACCESS by TCRdb, which kept in-frame rearrangements only. Such tables lose some clones; where checked, under half of the loss comes from unresolved V genes, and the rest has no known cause. D and trimming were read from the DNA, whereas the V and J calls and clone size are those reported in that table. The sample has under 600,000 clones on record, 97% of them singletons. The top ten hold 0.045% to 0.07% of the sample.

As to this clone: The target of this receptor is not known. Per-base qualities were not stored, and no clone one base away is much larger.

V loses 7 bases, J loses 4 bases, and the germline ends lie 17 bases apart. From cysteine to phenylalanine, the CDR3 is 15 amino acids long. Only the CDR3 DNA is retained, 45 bases long and in frame from the first base. CDR1 and CDR2 are read off the germline V gene as SNHLY and FYNNEI. The sequence joins TRBV2 to TRBJ2-1; confidence is insufficient to name the D gene. The receptor comes from a woman between 25 and 40 years old in good health. Sequenced sample: naive CD4+ T cells sorted from blood. Read against the paper, the sample's cell subset or site label means: CD45RA+ positively selected. This receptor carries the CDR3 CASIRPEWRYNEQFF. The nucleotides are TGTGCCAGCATCCGTCCAGAATGGAGATACAATGAGCAGTTCTTC.